This T cell receptor beta chain was sequenced in a study of chemoradiotherapy in HPV16-positive cancers. Sequenced by immunoSEQ multiplex PCR; TCRdb stores in-frame clones only, minus some. The sample lists more than 13,000 clones; about 90% were seen once. Germline CDR1 reads SGHDT; CDR2 reads YYEEEE. CDR3 size: 16 residues. The V gene end was trimmed by 3 bases and the J gene end by 1 base; junction bases not matched to a gene: 7. The V call is TRBV5-6, the J call TRBJ1-5, with 7 positions matching TRBD1. The material was blood, obtained from a patient who underwent chemoradiotherapy. This TCR derives from a human donor with HPV-associated anogenital cancer. The CDR3 sequence: CASSYTGDGSNQPQHF. The CDR3 DNA is TGTGCCAGCAGCTACACAGGGGATGGGAGCAATCAGCCCCAGCATTTT.